One and the same sample provided the 9 T cell receptor beta chains below, sequenced in a study of blood T cells in healthy people across ages (dated by TCRdb to between 2015 and 2016). The library came from 5' RACE. For sequencing, an Illumina HiSeq 2500 was employed. A second PCR of 7 to 11 cycles was performed with a sample-barcoded 5' primer and a J-beta primer mix. The public reads were quality trimmed at Q25 with fastp and then assembled into clones with MiXCR by TCRdb, keeping productive beta chains. Rows with a matching CDR3 protein are joined into one entry that keeps the most common DNA and genes. This sample is represented by hundreds of thousands of distinct CDR3 sequences; 45% to 50% of them were singletons. In total, the top ten clones hold roughly 30% of the sample. The specimen was blood. The source is a woman aged 55-70 years in good health.

This sequence joins TRBV20-1 and TRBJ2-4; 7 nucleotides match TRBD1. CDR1 is DFQATT, CDR2 SNEGSKA, per germline (reference sequence). The CDR3 spans 13 residues. V shed 5 bases and J 2 bases; nucleotides not matched to a gene: 3. The CDR3 protein is CSAEGGSKNIQYF. The CDR3 nucleotides read TGCAGTGCTGAAGGGGGCTCCAAAAACATTCAGTACTTC.

The rearrangement joins TRBV10-3 to TRBJ2-6; no definite D call. CDR1 is ENHRY, CDR2 SYGVKD, per germline. The V end lost 7 bases, the J end lost 0 bases, and 13 bases lay between the germline ends. The CDR3 covers 16 residues. For the CDR3, the DNA is TGTGCCATCAAATGGTCCAGGAACTCTGGGGCCAACGTCCTGACTTTC. Amino acid sequence: CAIKWSRNSGANVLTF.

The gene calls are TRBV18 and TRBJ2-3; D is ambiguous. The V and J ends lost 0 bases and 6 bases respectively, with 7 bases between them. From germline, CDR1 is KGHSH and CDR2 LQKENI. The CDR3 contains 13 residues. In nucleotides, the CDR3 is TGTGCCAGCTCACCACCGTCCATGGATACGCAGTATTTT. Its protein is CASSPPSMDTQYF.

The CDR3 sequence is CASSLAQVASGPWADTQYF. Written as DNA, the CDR3 is TGTGCCAGCAGCTTAGCTCAGGTCGCTAGCGGCCCCTGGGCAGATACGCAGTATTTT. This chain joins TRBV7-9 and TRBJ2-3, with 7 nucleotides matching TRBD2. Germline-derived CDR1 and CDR2 are SEHNR and FQNEAQ (reference sequence). V was clipped by 0 bases and J by 4 bases; unmatched bases: 16. The CDR3 length is 19 residues.

This clonotype turned up a few times. The chain is built from TRBV27 and TRBJ2-7, with TRBD2 matching 7 bases. This CDR3 spans 13 amino acids. The V gene's germline CDR1 is MNHEY and CDR2 SMNVEV (reference sequence). Unmatched junction bases numbered 3, after V lost 2 bases and J lost 5 bases. The CDR3 nucleotides read TGTGCCAGCAGTTTAGCGGGAGCGAACGAGCAGTACTTC. Its protein is CASSLAGANEQYF.

This clonotype was counted a single time. The chain joins TRBV7-8 to TRBJ2-1; 8 bases match TRBD2. Trimming removed 1 base from V and 7 bases from J; junction bases left unmatched: 12. The CDR3 consists of 17 residues. CDR1 and CDR2 from the germline V gene are SGHVS and FQNEAQ. The CDR3 DNA sequence: TGTGCCAGCAGCTTAGGAGGGGTTCCTGGCGGGAGGAATGAGCAGTTCTTC. Encoded protein: CASSLGGVPGGRNEQFF. Supplemented by reference TRBV7-8 and TRBJ2-1, the full variable domain reads GAGVSQSPRYKVAKRGQDVALRCDPISGHVSLFWYQQALGQGPEFLTYFQNEAQLDKSGLPSDRFFAERPEGSVSTLKIQRTQQEDSAVYLCASSLGGVPGGRNEQFFGPGTRLTVL.

The CDR3 spells CASSGGLTRFLDTQYF. The CDR3, as DNA: TGTGCCAGCAGCGGGGGACTGACTCGGTTCTTGGATACGCAGTATTTT. This chain links TRBV9 with TRBJ2-3; D is perhaps TRBD2 (6 bases). Germline CDR1 and CDR2: SGDLS and YYNGEE. The CDR3 consists of 16 residues. The germline V and J ends were trimmed by 3 bases and 6 bases, with 20 bases remaining between them.

V is TRBV4-3 and J is TRBJ2-5, with D possibly matching TRBD1 (6 bases). Trimming cost V 3 bases and J 5 bases, with 13 bases left between them. CDR1 and CDR2 from the germline V gene are LGHNA and YSLEER. This CDR3 comprises 14 residues. The CDR3, as DNA: TGCGCCAGCAGCCACTCCACAGGGTTTGAGACCCAGTACTTC. Translation gives CASSHSTGFETQYF.

The rearrangement uses TRBV4-3 and TRBJ2-1; D might be TRBD2 (5 bases). This CDR3 has 14 amino acids. Deletions cut 4 bases from V and 5 bases from J, with 12 bases between. Germline CDR1 LGHNA, CDR2 YSLEER. CDR3 bases: TGCGCCAGCAGCCCACGCATCGGGGACAATGAGCAGTTCTTC. Residues: CASSPRIGDNEQFF.